Listed here are 28 T cell receptor beta chains from one sample, sequenced in a study of identical twins. Each CDR3 protein gets one entry after TCRdb re-called the 5' RACE reads with MiXCR. The table includes about 660,000 distinct CDR3 sequences, more than 6.5% detected once. These same records also appear under a second study, on yellow fever vaccine responses in identical twins.

What was sequenced was PBMCs. The receptors were gathered from a young woman in good health.

This clonotype was counted ten times or more. The genes are TRBV5-1 and TRBJ2-1; TRBD1 might be the D (5 bases). V was cut by 0 bases and J by 2 bases, with 12 bases left in between. This CDR3 contains 16 residues. Looked up from germline, CDR1 is SGHRS and CDR2 is YFSETQ. CDR3 bases: TGCGCCAGCAGCTTGGCCCTTGGGGCCCCCTACAATGAGCAGTTCTTC. It translates to CASSLALGAPYNEQFF.

This clonotype came up many times. The V call is TRBV27, the J call TRBJ2-7; no reliable D call. The length of the CDR3 is 13 residues. The germline V gene encodes CDR1 MNHEY and CDR2 SMNVEV (reference sequence). The ends were cut back, 2 bases at V and 3 bases at J, with 8 bases in the middle. CDR3 region: CASSLGRNYEQYF. Written as DNA, the CDR3 is TGTGCCAGCAGTTTAGGCAGGAACTACGAGCAGTACTTC.

CDR3 sequence reads: CSARGGSNHEQYF. CDR3 coding DNA: TGCAGCGCTAGAGGCGGGAGTAATCACGAGCAGTACTTC. The genes are TRBV29-1 and TRBJ2-7; TRBD2 matches at 7 bases. Germline V gene sequence: CDR1 SQVTM, CDR2 ANQGSEA. The junction had 11 bases not matched to a gene; V was cut back by 7 bases and J by 5 bases. The CDR3 contains 13 residues.

V and J are TRBV6-5 and TRBJ1-1; possibly TRBD1 for D (6 bases). The V end was cut by 4 bases, the J end by 5 bases, with 17 bases between. Germline assignment: CDR1 MNHEY and CDR2 SVGAGI. This CDR3 has 15 residues. CDR3 DNA: TGTGCCAGCAGTTTAAACGCCAAAACAGGGACTGAAGCTTTCTTT. This encodes CASSLNAKTGTEAFF.

The chain links TRBV29-1 to TRBJ2-7, with a tentative D call TRBD2 (6 bases). V was trimmed by 0 bases and J by 5 bases, leaving 14 bases between them. From germline, CDR1 is SQVTM and CDR2 ANQGSEA. This CDR3 is built from 14 residues. In DNA form, the CDR3 reads TGCAGCGTTGAAGATCTAGTGGAGGGCCACGAGCAGTACTTC. The encoded protein is CSVEDLVEGHEQYF.

In this sample, this clonotype turned up a few times. V usage is TRBV7-2 and J usage is TRBJ2-7; TRBD1 might be the D (6 bases). The germline gives CDR1 SGHTA, CDR2 FQGNSA. The V end lost 5 bases, the J end lost 6 bases, and 17 bases lay between the germline ends. CDR3 length equals 14 residues. The CDR3 DNA reads TGTGCCAGCAGCCTTTACCGGGACACCCTCGAGCAGTACTTC. This encodes CASSLYRDTLEQYF.

This clonotype occurred a few times. This chain connects TRBV10-3 to TRBJ2-3; TRBD2 matches 8 bases. Germline CDR1 and CDR2: ENHRY and SYGVKD. After removal of 1 base from V and 6 bases from J, the junction contained 6 bases not matched to a gene. The CDR3 extends over 15 amino acids. The CDR3 region is CAISEYNSGKDTQYF. DNA for the CDR3: TGTGCCATCAGTGAGTACAATAGCGGGAAGGATACGCAGTATTTT.

In its sample, this clonotype was seen a few times. The chain carries TRBV5-1 and TRBJ2-7, with 10 positions matching TRBD2. The germline gives CDR1 SGHRS, CDR2 YFSETQ. The CDR3 is 13 residues long. The V segment lost 5 bases and the J segment 4 bases; nucleotides outside the gene matches: 3. The CDR3 DNA sequence: TGCGCCAGCAGGGGGACTAGCGAGTACGAGCAGTACTTC. Its protein product is CASRGTSEYEQYF.

This chain links TRBV30 with TRBJ2-2; 8 positions agree with TRBD1. The germline CDR1 and CDR2 sequences are GTSNPN and SVGIG (reference sequence). The J segment lost 5 bases and the V segment lost 0 bases, leaving 5 bases of the junction unmatched. The CDR3 has 15 amino acids. CDR3 DNA: TGTGCCTGGAGTGTCCGACAGGGGTGGACCGGGGAGCTGTTTTTT. It is translated as CAWSVRQGWTGELFF.

V gene TRBV5-8 combines with J gene TRBJ1-1, with unresolved D. The V gene's germline CDR1 is SGHTS and CDR2 YDEGEE. Trimming pared 2 bases from V and 0 bases from J, leaving 5 bases between. This CDR3 has 13 amino acids. CDR3: CASSFDVNTEAFF. CDR3 sequence (DNA): TGTGCCAGCAGCTTTGATGTGAACACTGAAGCTTTCTTT.

J is TRBJ2-7 and V is TRBV24-1; D unclear. The CDR3 runs to 13 residues. Trimming removed 12 bases at V and 6 bases at J, with 20 bases between. Germline loops: CDR1 KGHDR, CDR2 SFDVKD. The CDR3: CAHRLGSSCEQYF. CDR3 DNA sequence: TGTGCCCACCGTTTGGGATCCAGCTGCGAGCAGTACTTC.

This clonotype was counted ten times or more. V gene TRBV12-3 or TRBV12-4 combines with J gene TRBJ2-7; D is unclear. The ends were cut back, 6 bases at V and 1 base at J, with 10 bases in the middle. The CDR3 runs 13 residues. CDR3 region: CASSGDNSYEQYF. The DNA for the CDR3 is TGTGCCAGCAGCGGTGACAATTCCTACGAGCAGTACTTC.

This clonotype was picked up a small number of times. The chain has TRBV20-1 and TRBJ2-1; D is undetermined. V was pared by 3 bases and J by 3 bases, with 9 bases between. There are 13 residues in the CDR3. From germline, CDR1 is DFQATT and CDR2 SNEGSKA (reference sequence). CDR3 nucleotide sequence: TGCAGTGCTAGTGAAACCTTCTACAATGAGCAGTTCTTC. It codes for CSASETFYNEQFF.

V usage is TRBV12-3 or TRBV12-4 and J usage is TRBJ2-1, with 10 positions matching TRBD2. J lost 5 bases, V lost 4 bases, and 14 bases had no gene match. CDR3 length: 18 residues. CDR3 nucleotide sequence: TGTGCCAGCAGTTGGGTCGGAGCGGGAGGGCTTGTGAACAATGAGCAGTTCTTC. It specifies CASSWVGAGGLVNNEQFF.

This clonotype appeared a few times. The chain links TRBV11-3 to TRBJ2-7; 7 bases match TRBD2. V trimming: 7 bases; J trimming: 0 bases; junction bases outside the gene matches: 6. CDR3 length: 14 amino acids. Germline CDR1 is SGHNT and CDR2 is YENEEA. CDR3 residues: CASTSRGSSYEQYF. The CDR3, as DNA: TGTGCCAGCACCTCGCGGGGGAGCTCCTACGAGCAGTACTTC.

The V gene is TRBV12-3 or TRBV12-4, the J gene TRBJ2-7, with TRBD1 matching 9 bases. V shed 5 bases, J shed 6 bases, and the junction held 14 bases outside the gene matches. The CDR3 extends over 16 amino acids. The CDR3 nucleotides read TGTGCCAGCAGTCCTCATAGGGGACAGGGTGCCCGCGAGCAGTACTTC. Translated, it gives CASSPHRGQGAREQYF.

At least ten counts were recorded for this clonotype. This chain links TRBV25-1 with TRBJ2-7; 13 bases line up with TRBD2. Trimming at V came to 1 base and at J to 0 bases, leaving 9 bases not matched to a gene. Germline V gene sequence: CDR1 MGHDK, CDR2 SYGVNS. This CDR3 spans 19 amino acids. CDR3 amino acids: CASSELTGLAGARSYEQYF. The DNA of the CDR3 is TGTGCCAGCAGTGAATTAACAGGACTAGCGGGGGCCCGCTCCTACGAGCAGTACTTC.

This clonotype was observed many times. The rearrangement links TRBV4-3 to TRBJ1-6; 9 positions match TRBD1. The V gene end was trimmed by 0 bases and the J gene end by 12 bases; junction bases not matched to a gene: 9. The CDR3 is 16 residues long. Germline V lookup: CDR1 LGHNA, CDR2 YSLEER. This CDR3 is CASSQDRGQGLIPLHF. As DNA, the CDR3 is TGCGCCAGCAGCCAAGATAGGGGACAGGGCCTTATACCCCTCCACTTT.

This clonotype was seen only a few times. CDR3 region: CSVESGGKRMNTEAFF. The CDR3 DNA is TGCAGCGTTGAATCCGGCGGAAAACGCATGAACACTGAAGCTTTCTTT. The chain is built from TRBV29-1 and TRBJ1-1, with D uncertain. CDR1 SQVTM and CDR2 ANQGSEA come from the germline V gene. The CDR3 is made up of 16 amino acids. With 2 bases removed from V and 0 bases from J, the gap between germline ends came to 16 bases.

This chain joins TRBV20-1 and TRBJ2-5; 11 bases map to TRBD2. CDR1 is DFQATT, CDR2 SNEGSKA, per germline (reference sequence). The CDR3 runs to 16 residues. V shed 4 bases, J shed 2 bases, and the junction held 9 bases outside the gene matches. The CDR3 region has the DNA TGCAGTGCTAAGAGGCTAGCGGGGGGAGAACAAGAGACCCAGTACTTC. Encoded protein: CSAKRLAGGEQETQYF.

This clonotype occurred many times. This chain's CDR3 is CASSLDRGPQHF. CDR3 DNA: TGTGCCAGCAGCTTAGACCGAGGGCCCCAGCATTTT. The V and J genes are TRBV7-9 and TRBJ1-5; D not resolved. The V gene lost 1 base and the J gene lost 9 bases, with 7 bases spanning the gap. In germline, CDR1 is SEHNR, CDR2 FQNEAQ (reference sequence). This CDR3 has 12 residues.

This clonotype showed up just a few times. This chain connects TRBV3-1 to TRBJ2-1; no reliable D call. The V end lost 5 bases, the J end lost 6 bases, and 14 bases lay between the germline ends. The CDR3 runs 14 residues. CDR1 and CDR2 (germline): LGHDT, YNNKEL (reference sequence). The CDR3 nucleotides are TGTGCCAGCAGCTTGGAAGGGTCGGTCAATGAGCAGTTCTTC. Its translation is CASSLEGSVNEQFF.

The genes are TRBV10-2 and TRBJ2-1; TRBD2 matches 10 bases. The CDR3 spans 12 residues. V was clipped by 5 bases and J by 15 bases; unmatched bases: 7. Germline CDR1 is WSHSY and CDR2 is SAAADI. The CDR3 sequence is CASSLGTSESFF. The CDR3 DNA sequence: TGCGCCAGCAGTCTAGGGACTAGCGAGTCGTTCTTC.

Ten or more counts support this clonotype. CDR3: CASADRGTDTQYF. DNA of the CDR3: TGCGCCAGCGCGGACAGGGGCACAGATACGCAGTATTTT. The V and J genes are TRBV5-1 and TRBJ2-3; 8 nucleotides align to TRBD1. The germline V gene has CDR1 SGHRS and CDR2 YFSETQ. Trimming removed 7 bases from V and 1 base from J; junction bases left unmatched: 2. The length of the CDR3 is 13 residues.

Many counts were recorded for this clonotype. The chain couples TRBV4-1 to TRBJ1-3, with TRBD1 matching 7 bases. Per the germline V gene, CDR1 is MGHRA and CDR2 is YSYEKL. V lost 4 bases and J lost 2; bases outside the gene matches: 11. CDR3 length equals 17 residues. The CDR3, as DNA: TGCGCCAGCAGCCCTGGCCAGGGGGGGACGCCTGGAAACACCATATATTTT. Amino acid sequence: CASSPGQGGTPGNTIYF.

This clonotype was detected only a few times. This chain links TRBV29-1 with TRBJ2-7; 9 bases map to TRBD2. V dropped 1 base and J dropped 6; count of bases not matched to a gene: 7. CDR1 and CDR2 from the germline V gene are SQVTM and ANQGSEA. The CDR3 extends over 14 amino acids. CDR3 DNA sequence: TGCAGCGTTGAAGCCGGTCTAGCGGGAACCGAGCAGTACTTC. Its translation: CSVEAGLAGTEQYF.

The chain carries TRBV10-3 and TRBJ2-7; 7 nucleotides agree with TRBD2. Losses at the gene ends were 0 bases for V and 3 bases for J; bases not matched to a gene: 5. This CDR3 is built from 15 residues. Germline values: CDR1 ENHRY, CDR2 SYGVKD. The CDR3 region is CAISESVGRNYEQYF. In DNA form, the CDR3 reads TGTGCCATCAGTGAGTCGGTCGGGAGGAACTACGAGCAGTACTTC.

This clonotype was counted only a few times. The genes are TRBV29-1 and TRBJ1-2; 7 bases are a match to TRBD1. CDR1 and CDR2 (germline): SQVTM, ANQGSEA. The CDR3 is 14 amino acids. The trim removed 6 bases at V and 0 bases at J, leaving 7 bases unmatched. The CDR3: CSVAGDSSNYGYTF. The CDR3 coding sequence is TGCAGCGTCGCTGGGGACAGTTCTAACTATGGCTACACCTTC.